These 19 T cell receptor beta chains originate from one sample sequenced in a study of ipilimumab plus nivolumab after autologous stem cell transplantation (dated by TCRdb to the early 2020s). The receptor library was made with the immunoSEQ multiplex PCR assay. TCRdb provides this immuneACCESS table in a form limited to in-frame rearrangements. Some clones are lacking; in checked studies, under half of them reflect an unresolved V gene, and why the rest are absent is not known. The sample table lists over 80,000 clones, 83% of them with a count of one. The ten largest clones add up to around 2% of the sample. The source was PBMCs, collected in a trial of ipilimumab plus nivolumab as post-transplant consolidation. These receptors were obtained from a male donor with diffuse large B-cell lymphoma.

The genes are TRBV6-1 and TRBJ1-2; TRBD1 agrees at 7 bases. CDR3 length: 13 amino acids. In germline, CDR1 is MNHNS, CDR2 SASEGT. Trimming cost V 5 bases and J 4 bases; bases outside gene matches: 4. The CDR3 loop is CASSMDRPYGYTF. In DNA, the CDR3 is TGTGCCAGCAGTATGGACAGGCCCTATGGCTACACCTTC.

V is TRBV19 and J is TRBJ2-1; 8 nucleotides agree with TRBD2. The CDR3 has 16 amino acids. V was pared by 4 bases and J by 0 bases, with 5 bases of the junction left unmatched. Germline V lookup: CDR1 LNHDA, CDR2 SQIVND (reference sequence). The CDR3 spells CASSKSGGSSYNEQFF. The CDR3 nucleotides read TGTGCCAGTAGTAAAAGCGGGGGCAGCTCCTACAATGAGCAGTTCTTC.

The gene calls are TRBV25-1 and TRBJ1-2, with D unclear. V gave up 6 bases and J gave up 6 bases, with 11 bases separating them. The germline CDR1 and CDR2 sequences are MGHDK and SYGVNS. CDR3 length equals 12 residues. The CDR3 nucleotides read TGTGCCAGCAGCCCCGGATCCCATGGCTACACCTTC. This sequence encodes CASSPGSHGYTF.

This clone was seen just once. The chain links TRBV2 to TRBJ2-5; D gene ambiguous. V lost 6 bases and J lost 5, with 7 bases in between. In germline, CDR1 is SNHLY, CDR2 FYNNEI. The CDR3 runs 11 residues. CDR3 protein: CASRLGETQYF. The CDR3 DNA reads as TGTGCCAGCAGGTTGGGGGAGACCCAGTACTTC.

V is TRBV7-2 and J is TRBJ2-3; TRBD1 matches at 8 bases. The junction had 8 bases not matched to a gene; V was cut back by 6 bases and J by 0 bases. Germline CDR1 and CDR2: SGHTA and FQGNSA. This CDR3 is built from 16 residues. CDR3 bases: TGTGCCAGCAGTACTCAGGGGGCTGGAAGCACAGATACGCAGTATTTT. Encoded protein: CASSTQGAGSTDTQYF.

The chain joins TRBV15 to TRBJ2-3; possibly TRBD1 or TRBD2 for D (6 bases each). V lost 3 bases, J lost 1 base, and 23 bases lay in between. The CDR3 sequence is 19 residues long. CDR1 LNHNV and CDR2 YYDKDF come from the germline V gene (reference sequence). The chain's CDR3 is CATSSSLGGSGAGTDTQYF. In DNA form, the CDR3 reads TGTGCCACCAGCAGTTCCCTGGGGGGATCGGGGGCAGGCACAGATACGCAGTATTTT.

This chain uses TRBV4-1 with TRBJ2-5; D is uncertain. The CDR3 sequence is 14 residues long. V was shortened by 1 base and J by 4 bases, with 10 bases between the two germline ends. CDR1 and CDR2 from the germline V gene are MGHRA and YSYEKL. The CDR3 loop is CASSQGPRLETQYF. The CDR3 nucleotides read TGCGCCAGCAGCCAAGGGCCCCGGTTAGAGACCCAGTACTTC.

The rearrangement joins TRBV5-4 to TRBJ1-1, with 10 bases fitting TRBD1. The CDR3 runs 14 residues. Losses at the gene ends were 6 bases for V and 6 bases for J; bases not matched to a gene: 8. Germline V gene sequence: CDR1 SGHNT, CDR2 YYREEE (reference sequence). The CDR3 region has the DNA TGTGCCAGCAACCAGGACAGGGGGGGGGCTGAAGCTTTCTTT. Translated, it gives CASNQDRGGAEAFF.

The V call is TRBV6-6, the J call TRBJ2-7; TRBD1 agrees at 9 bases. V dropped 6 bases and J dropped 2; count of bases not matched to a gene: 5. The germline V gene has CDR1 MNHNY and CDR2 SVGAGI (reference sequence). The CDR3 runs to 14 residues. CDR3 region: CASRQTGGAYEQYF. The DNA for the CDR3 is TGTGCCAGCAGACAGACAGGGGGGGCCTACGAGCAGTACTTC.

V gene TRBV7-9 combines with J gene TRBJ2-1; D gene ambiguous. The germline gives CDR1 SEHNR, CDR2 FQNEAQ (reference sequence). The CDR3 covers 14 residues. The V and J ends lost 8 bases and 0 bases respectively, with 11 bases between them. This CDR3 reads CASRLWSSYNEQFF. Here the CDR3 DNA reads TGTGCCAGCCGGCTTTGGAGCTCCTACAATGAGCAGTTCTTC.

The J gene is TRBJ2-1, the V gene TRBV18; 7 positions agree with TRBD2. CDR1 and CDR2 (germline): KGHSH, LQKENI. The CDR3 runs 11 residues. The V segment lost 4 bases and the J segment 15 bases; nucleotides outside the gene matches: 6. CDR3 DNA: TGTGCCAGCTCACGGGAGGGACTCCCGTTCTTC. It translates to CASSREGLPFF.

The rearrangement links TRBV6-6 to TRBJ2-3; D remains unclear. The CDR3 length is 14 residues. V lost 6 bases to trimming and J lost 6 bases, with 16 bases between them. Per the germline V gene, CDR1 is MNHNY and CDR2 is SVGAGI (reference sequence). The CDR3 here is CASSLPADRDTQYF. The DNA for the CDR3 is TGTGCCAGCAGCTTACCCGCCGATCGGGATACGCAGTATTTT.

As regards this clone: One end of the junction does not line up with germline, which may come from a read error. The V call is TRBV19, the J call TRBJ1-2; D is perhaps TRBD1 (6 bases). The CDR3 runs to 14 residues. CDR1 is LNHDA, CDR2 SQIVND, per germline (reference sequence). CDR3 DNA sequence: TGTGCCAGTAGTATAGGAACAGGGTACTATGGCTGCACCTTC. It codes for CASSIGTGYYGCTF.

This clone showed up just a few times. This sequence joins TRBV19 and TRBJ1-5, with a tentative D call TRBD1 (5 bases). CDR1 and CDR2 from the germline V gene are LNHDA and SQIVND (reference sequence). V lost 2 bases to trimming and J lost 5 bases, with 10 bases between them. CDR3 size: 14 residues. The CDR3 DNA reads TGTGCCAGTAGTATATTCAGGGATTATCAGCCCCAGCATTTT. The encoded protein is CASSIFRDYQPQHF.

The chain carries TRBV6-6 and TRBJ1-1; D might be TRBD1 (5 bases). CDR1 is MNHNY, CDR2 SVGAGI, per germline (reference sequence). CDR3 length equals 14 residues. V was cut by 6 bases and J by 4 bases, with 15 bases left in between. CDR3 loop: CASRPEAGPTEAFF. CDR3 DNA sequence: TGTGCCAGCAGGCCCGAGGCAGGGCCCACTGAAGCTTTCTTT.

The V and J genes are TRBV2 and TRBJ1-1; a weak D match, TRBD1 (6 bases). Germline-derived CDR1 and CDR2 are SNHLY and FYNNEI. The CDR3 loop spans 20 amino acids. The V and J ends lost 6 bases and 1 base respectively, with 30 bases between them. The CDR3 bases are TGTGCCAGCAGCCCCGGACAGCAGTTCACCTTTTCTCCCGGGAACACTGAAGCTTTCTTT. Translation gives CASSPGQQFTFSPGNTEAFF. The variable domain in full, with the rest retrieved from reference TRBV2 and TRBJ1-1, is EPEVTQTPSHQVTQMGQEVILRCVPISNHLYFYWYRQILGQKVEFLVSFYNNEISEKSEIFDDQFSVERPDGSNFTLKIRSTKLEDSAMYFCASSPGQQFTFSPGNTEAFFGQGTRLTVV.

The CDR3 DNA reads as TGTGCCAGCAGAAGAGACGGACATAATTCACCCCTCCACTTT. Encoded protein: CASRRDGHNSPLHF. The chain is built from TRBV9 and TRBJ1-6; no clear D. The CDR3 runs 14 residues. V was trimmed by 5 bases and J by 5 bases, leaving 11 bases between them. Germline loops: CDR1 SGDLS, CDR2 YYNGEE.

This clone showed up just a few times. This sequence joins TRBV5-4 and TRBJ1-2, with a possible D match to TRBD1 (5 bases). Trimming removed 6 bases at V and 4 bases at J, with 16 bases between. The CDR3 length is 14 residues. Per the germline V gene, CDR1 is SGHNT and CDR2 is YYREEE (reference sequence). The CDR3 nucleotides are TGTGCCAGCACATTGGCGGGGGATGGCTATGGCTACACCTTC. The encoded protein is CASTLAGDGYGYTF.

The V call is TRBV5-1, the J call TRBJ2-7, with D possibly being TRBD2 (6 bases). The CDR3 has 15 amino acids. V was clipped by 6 bases and J by 2 bases, with 18 bases between them. The germline V gene encodes CDR1 SGHRS and CDR2 YFSETQ. The CDR3 is CASKSGPGETYEQYF. DNA of the CDR3: TGCGCCAGCAAGTCGGGGCCGGGGGAAACCTACGAGCAGTACTTC. The whole variable domain, filled in from reference TRBV5-1 and TRBJ2-7, reads KAGVTQTPRYLIKTRGQQVTLSCSPISGHRSVSWYQQTPGQGLQFLFEYFSETQRNKGNFPGRFSGRQFSNSRSEMNVSTLELGDSALYLCASKSGPGETYEQYFGPGTRLTVT.